Below, 22 T cell receptor beta chains from the same sample are listed, as sequenced in a study of tissue T cells after allogeneic stem cell transplantation. Assay used: immunoSEQ multiplex PCR; TCRdb lists only in-frame clones, some missing. Of more than 45,000 clones in the sample, about 73% are singletons; the top ten hold roughly 0.66%. Material: sorted cells pooled from one or two spleens. These TCRs come from a pool of C57BL/6 mice in good health.

Points on this clone: Mouse gene names apply. The read terminates 1 residue before the CDR3 end, so the remaining end is supplied by the germline J gene. The chain couples TRBV5 to TRBJ2-3, with D unresolved. The ends were cut back, 4 bases at V and 2 bases at J, with 10 bases in the middle. The CDR3 totals 14 residues. From germline, CDR1 is LGHNA and CDR2 YNLKQL (reference sequence). This chain's CDR3 is CASSPTGIAETLYF. Partial CDR3 DNA: TGTGCCAGCAGCCCGACGGGGATTGCAGAAACGCTGTAT.

Comment on this clone: Germline and genes: mouse. The read ends 1 residue before the CDR3 terminus; that terminus is restored from the germline J gene. The rearrangement uses TRBV31 and TRBJ1-6; D gene uncertain. TRBJ1-6 has ORF status, its function being uncertain. This CDR3 has 14 residues. Trimming took off 0 bases at V and 1 base at J, with 4 bases between the two ends. CDR1 and CDR2 (germline): GKSSPN, SITVG. The chain's CDR3 is CAWSLRSYNSPLYF. The sequenced CDR3 bases are TGTGCCTGGAGTCTGAGATCCTATAATTCGCCCCTCTAC.

Notes on this clone: Any gene name here is a mouse gene name. Sequencing ends 1 residue short of the CDR3 end; the germline J gene provides the rest. The V and J genes are TRBV31 and TRBJ1-6; 10 bases are a match to TRBD1. TRBJ1-6 is marked as an open reading frame, function uncertain. In germline, CDR1 is GKSSPN, CDR2 SITVG. After removal of 0 bases from V and 4 bases from J, the junction contained 3 bases not matched to a gene. CDR3 length equals 16 residues. The CDR3 DNA, read in part, is TGTGCCTGGAGTCTGAGGACAGGGGGTTATAATTCGCCCCTCTAC. Its protein product is CAWSLRTGGYNSPLY. The CDR3 in full is CAWSLRTGGYNSPLYF.

Notes on this clone: Mouse gene names and germline throughout. The CDR3 is cut off 1 residue early in the read; its end comes from the germline J gene. The chain has TRBV1 and TRBJ1-4, with 10 bases matching TRBD1. Germline assignment: CDR1 NSQYPW and CDR2 LRSPGD (reference sequence). The CDR3 runs 13 residues. The V and J ends lost 4 bases and 7 bases, in that order; junction bases with no gene match: 0. The CDR3 sequence is CTCSGTGGERLFF. CDR3 DNA, as far as it was read: TGCACCTGCAGTGGGACAGGGGGCGAAAGATTATTT.

Points on this clone: Genes here carry mouse names. Sequencing ends 1 residue short of the CDR3 end; the germline J gene provides the rest. This chain links TRBV12-2 with TRBJ2-7; D might be TRBD1 (6 bases). In germline, CDR1 is SGHLS, CDR2 HYDKME. The length of the CDR3 is 11 residues. V lost 3 bases to trimming and J lost 4 bases, with 6 bases between them. The CDR3 DNA, read in part, is TGTGCCAGCTCTGGACAGTATGAACAGTAC. Translated: CASSGQYEQY. The full-length CDR3 reads as CASSGQYEQYF.

A note on this clone: The gene names given are mouse names. Read data end 1 residue before the CDR3 end; the end is taken from the germline J gene. The chain recombines TRBV5 with TRBJ2-1, with a possible D match to TRBD1 (6 bases). This CDR3 region has 15 residues. The V and J ends lost 4 bases and 0 bases respectively, with 10 bases between them. Germline V gene data show CDR1 as LGHNA and CDR2 as YNLKQL (reference sequence). The CDR3: CASSLQGLNYAEQFF. CDR3 DNA, as far as it was read: TGTGCCAGCAGCCTACAGGGCCTTAACTATGCTGAGCAGTTC.

This clone was detected once. The gene symbols are mouse symbols. The DNA ends 1 residue before the CDR3 does, and the rest of the CDR3 is filled in from the germline J gene. This chain connects TRBV13-3 to TRBJ2-2, with D perhaps matching TRBD1 or TRBD2 (5 bases each). Germline assignment: CDR1 NNHDY and CDR2 SYVADS. This CDR3 is built from 16 residues. The V end lost 3 bases, the J end lost 0 bases, and 12 bases lay between the germline ends. CDR3 DNA (partial): TGTGCCAGCAGTGTCCCGGGACCTTCAAACACCGGGCAGCTCTAC. As protein: CASSVPGPSNTGQLY. The whole CDR3 protein reads CASSVPGPSNTGQLYF.

This clone was counted between two and nine times. Germline and genes: mouse. The read falls 1 residue short of the CDR3 end, and the missing part is taken from the germline J gene. The chain recombines TRBV13-2 with TRBJ1-1; D remains unclear. The V end was cut by 0 bases, the J end by 9 bases, with 9 bases between. Germline V gene lookup returns CDR1 NNHNN and CDR2 SYGAGS (reference sequence). The CDR3 consists of 12 residues. Partial CDR3 DNA: TGTGCCAGCGGTGATGACGGTCGGCAAGTCTTC. Amino acid sequence: CASGDDGRQVF. The entire CDR3 protein is CASGDDGRQVFF.

Comment on this clone: Gene names follow the mouse nomenclature. The DNA ends 1 residue before the CDR3 does, and the rest of the CDR3 is filled in from the germline J gene. The rearrangement links TRBV31 to TRBJ1-3; 9 bases are a match to TRBD1. This CDR3 has 14 amino acids. CDR1 GKSSPN and CDR2 SITVG come from the germline V gene. Trimming cost V 1 base and J 4 bases; bases outside gene matches: 2. The covered CDR3 bases are TGTGCCTGGAGTCGGACAGGGGTCGGAAATACGCTCTAT. Its protein is CAWSRTGVGNTLY. The whole CDR3 is CAWSRTGVGNTLYF. Based on the CDR3 plus reference TRBV31 and TRBJ1-3, the full variable domain is AQTIHQWPVAEIKAVGSPLSLGCTIKGKSSPNLYWYWQATGGTLQQLFYSITVGQVESVVQLNLSASRPKDDQFILSTEKLLLSHSGFYLCAWSRTGVGNTLYFGEGSRLIVV.

As concerns this clone: Mouse germline and gene names are used. The read falls 1 residue short of the CDR3 end, and the missing part is taken from the germline J gene. The chain carries TRBV5 and TRBJ1-4; no definite D call. V dropped 5 bases and J dropped 0 bases, with 7 bases sitting between them. CDR1 is LGHNA and CDR2 is YNLKQL in the germline V gene (reference sequence). The CDR3 length is 14 residues. CDR3 loop: CASSEAISNERLFF. Partial CDR3 DNA: TGTGCCAGCAGCGAAGCTATTTCCAACGAAAGATTATTT.

Turning to this clone: The gene names here belong to mouse. The sequence runs out 1 residue before the end of the CDR3; the remainder is reconstructed from the germline J gene. The chain recombines TRBV4 with TRBJ1-3, with TRBD1 matching 9 bases. Per the germline V gene, CDR1 is LGHDT and CDR2 is YNNKQL (reference sequence). CDR3 length equals 14 residues. Losses at the gene ends were 4 bases for V and 3 bases for J; bases not matched to a gene: 1. Partial CDR3 DNA: TGTGCCAGCAGCTCGGGACAGGGTGGAAATACGCTCTAT. Translated, it gives CASSSGQGGNTLY. The whole CDR3 is CASSSGQGGNTLYF.

For this clone: Gene names and germline match the mouse. The read terminates 1 residue before the CDR3 end, so the remaining end is supplied by the germline J gene. This chain joins TRBV19 and TRBJ2-5, with D possibly called TRBD1 or TRBD2 (5 bases each). Germline assignment: CDR1 FNHDT and CDR2 SITEND (reference sequence). The CDR3 contains 13 residues. The V and J ends lost 2 bases and 1 base respectively, with 5 bases between them. CDR3 DNA (partial): TGTGCCAGCAGTATGGGGGACCAAGACACCCAGTAC. It yields the protein CASSMGDQDTQY. The entire CDR3 protein is CASSMGDQDTQYF. Full variable domain (remainder filled in from reference TRBV19 and TRBJ2-5): GGIITQTPKFLIGQEGQKLTLKCQQNFNHDTMYWYRQDSGKGLRLIYYSITENDLQKGDLSEGYDASREKKSSFSLTVTSAQKNEMAVFLCASSMGDQDTQYFGPGTRLLVL.

In the case of this clone: All gene names here are mouse names. The read comes to an end 1 residue before the CDR3 does, leaving the germline J gene to fill in the end. The rearrangement uses TRBV1 and TRBJ2-1; no reliable D call. This CDR3 is built from 14 residues. V was shortened by 0 bases and J by 4 bases, with 7 bases between the two germline ends. Germline CDR1 is NSQYPW and CDR2 is LRSPGD (reference sequence). The sequenced CDR3 bases are TGCACCTGCAGTGCAGACGGGGTTTATGCTGAGCAGTTC. Protein sequence: CTCSADGVYAEQF. The entire CDR3 protein reads CTCSADGVYAEQFF.

On this clone itself: Gene names are the mouse ones. The read is 1 residue too short to cover the CDR3 end, so that end is filled in from the germline J gene. The chain carries TRBV5 and TRBJ1-1; D gene ambiguous. Germline V gene sequence: CDR1 LGHNA, CDR2 YNLKQL (reference sequence). Trimming took off 4 bases at V and 0 bases at J, with 9 bases between the two ends. The CDR3 totals 14 residues. The CDR3 spells CASSPRHANTEVFF. CDR3 DNA, as far as it was read: TGTGCCAGCAGCCCCCGACATGCAAACACAGAAGTCTTC.

Comment on this clone: Mouse germline and gene names are used. The missing CDR3 end, 1 residue past where the read stops, is filled in from the germline J gene. The V call is TRBV2, the J call TRBJ1-1; 10 bases align to TRBD1. The CDR3 consists of 14 residues. Germline V gives CDR1 LGHNA, CDR2 YSYQKL. V shed 3 bases and J 3 bases; nucleotides not matched to a gene: 1. CDR3 bases read: TGTGCCAGCAGCCAGGGGACAGGGGACACAGAAGTCTTC. Translation gives CASSQGTGDTEVF. The CDR3 in its entirety is CASSQGTGDTEVFF.

A note on this clone: Genes and germline come from the mouse. The read ends 1 residue shy of where the CDR3 ends; the end is completed using the germline J gene. V usage is TRBV3 and J usage is TRBJ2-5; unclear D gene. The V and J ends lost 3 bases and 6 bases respectively, with 10 bases between them. CDR1 is SNHLY and CDR2 is FYNGKV in the germline V gene (reference sequence). CDR3 length equals 13 residues. CDR3 region: CASSFGKEDTQYF. Incomplete CDR3 DNA: TGTGCCAGCAGCTTTGGGAAGGAGGACACCCAGTAC.

With respect to this clone: Gene names refer to mouse genes. The read terminates 1 residue before the CDR3 end, so the remaining end is supplied by the germline J gene. This sequence joins TRBV3 and TRBJ2-3, with D perhaps being TRBD1 or TRBD2 (5 bases each). The V end was cut by 1 base, the J end by 0 bases, with 8 bases between. Germline CDR1 is SNHLY and CDR2 is FYNGKV (reference sequence). The CDR3 totals 15 residues. The CDR3 bases that were read are TGTGCCAGCAGCTTAGATGGGGCTAGTGCAGAAACGCTGTAT. Translated: CASSLDGASAETLY. The whole CDR3 is CASSLDGASAETLYF.

A single count supports this clone. The gene names given are mouse names. The read ends 1 residue shy of where the CDR3 ends; the end is completed using the germline J gene. The rearrangement joins TRBV31 to TRBJ2-5; perhaps TRBD1 as D (6 bases). The length of the CDR3 is 13 residues. The germline V gene encodes CDR1 GKSSPN and CDR2 SITVG. With 1 base removed from V and 4 bases from J, the gap between germline ends came to 9 bases. The CDR3 region is CAWSPRTEDTQYF. The part of the CDR3 DNA that was read is TGTGCCTGGAGTCCTCGGACAGAAGACACCCAGTAC.

On this clone: Gene names refer to mouse genes. The read terminates 1 residue before the CDR3 end, so the remaining end is supplied by the germline J gene. This chain links TRBV19 with TRBJ1-6, with D possibly TRBD1 on 6 matching bases. TRBJ1-6 belongs to the ORF category, with a function that is uncertain. V lost 4 bases and J 3 bases, leaving 11 bases between the germline ends. The CDR3 totals 15 residues. Germline V gives CDR1 FNHDT, CDR2 SITEND (reference sequence). Incomplete CDR3 DNA: TGTGCCAGCAGTCGCCGGGACAACTATAATTCGCCCCTCTAC. It codes for CASSRRDNYNSPLY. The CDR3 in full is CASSRRDNYNSPLYF.

Worth noting for this clone: Genes here carry mouse names. CDR3 DNA (partial): TGTGCCAGCACCCCGGACAGAAACACCGGGCAGCTCTAC. Protein product: CASTPDRNTGQLY. The full CDR3 reads CASTPDRNTGQLYF. The chain links TRBV19 to TRBJ2-2; the D gene is possibly TRBD1 (6 bases). The missing CDR3 end, 1 residue past where the read stops, is filled in from the germline J gene. Per the germline V gene, CDR1 is FNHDT and CDR2 is SITEND (reference sequence). V was clipped by 6 bases and J by 1 base, with 10 bases between them. This CDR3 contains 14 residues.

With regard to this clone: The listed genes are named as in mouse. Read data end 1 residue before the CDR3 end; the end is taken from the germline J gene. The genes are TRBV31 and TRBJ2-3; 13 positions match TRBD2. CDR1 and CDR2 (germline): GKSSPN, SITVG. With 3 bases clipped from V and 4 bases from J, the junction kept 7 bases outside the gene matches. CDR3 size: 16 residues. The CDR3 reads CAWSPGLGGRPETLYF. CDR3 bases read: TGTGCCTGGAGCCCTGGACTGGGGGGGCGCCCAGAAACGCTGTAT.

On this clone itself: Gene labels here are mouse ones. The read terminates 1 residue before the CDR3 end, so the remaining end is supplied by the germline J gene. The V call is TRBV5, the J call TRBJ2-5; 7 bases line up with TRBD2. Trimming cost V 0 bases and J 3 bases; bases outside gene matches: 3. The CDR3 runs to 15 residues. The V gene's germline CDR1 is LGHNA and CDR2 YNLKQL (reference sequence). CDR3 protein: CASSQEGWGQDTQYF. The covered CDR3 bases are TGTGCCAGCAGCCAAGAGGGCTGGGGGCAAGACACCCAGTAC.